This T cell receptor beta chain comes out of a study of T-cell reconstitution after alpha-beta-depleted transplantation in children. This clonotype was counted a few times. Its antigen is unidentified. General study findings and limits: After one year, T-cell counts and TCRbeta diversity mostly came from new T cells. Surviving recipient T cells and thymic progenitors underlay high day-60 TCRbeta diversity in some patients. Expanded clones from the graft, numbering several hundred, reportedly supplied alpha-beta T cells about two months after transplant.

This sample's TCRbeta library carried unique molecular identifier barcodes. TCRdb passed the PCR reads through MiXCR, listing each CDR3 protein once. The data hold a few hundred thousand distinct CDR3 sequences, with nearly 8% observed a single time. CDR3 size: 15 residues. CDR1 and CDR2 from the germline V gene are DFQATT and SNEGSKA (reference sequence). The V and J ends lost 0 bases and 3 bases, in that order; junction bases with no gene match: 5. The source is a female patient under 10 years old who had a stem cell transplant for Fanconi anemia, so the T cells may come from the graft donor. This chain links TRBV20-1 with TRBJ2-3; 8 positions agree with TRBD2. The starting material was peripheral blood, obtained 360 days after TCRalphabeta/CD19-depleted stem cell transplant. Written as DNA, the CDR3 is TGCAGTGCTAGAGATCCAGCGGGGGTAACAGATACGCAGTATTTT. It yields the protein CSARDPAGVTDTQYF.